This T cell receptor beta chain was identified during a study of T-cell memory formation after mild COVID-19. At the level of the study: In these data, TCR clusters were largely donor specific. Regarding the study as a whole: The appearance of some responding clones in pre-infection memory suggested that cross-reactive memory joined. Clones contracting day 15 to 85 were balanced CD4/CD8; later expanders leaned CD4+.

TCRdb reanalysed the 5' RACE reads using MiXCR and keeps one entry per CDR3 protein. Altogether approximately 100,000 distinct CDR3 sequences are present, 11% being singletons, with the ten largest covering about 40%. To note about this clonotype: Antigen specificity is unknown.

This CDR3 has 15 residues. The V end was cut by 0 bases, the J end by 4 bases, with 12 bases between. Germline CDR1 and CDR2: SGHTA and FQGNSA. This sequence was found in a man between 18 and 29 years old who had mild COVID-19 (a few samples of this study predate the infection). Cell type and time point are not known. The V call is TRBV7-2, the J call TRBJ1-1; the D gene is possibly TRBD1 (6 bases). Specimen: PBMCs or a T cell subset sorted from them (not recorded which). The chain's CDR3 is CASSLALGQLTEAFF. The CDR3 DNA sequence: TGTGCCAGCAGCTTAGCTCTAGGACAGCTCACTGAAGCTTTCTTT.